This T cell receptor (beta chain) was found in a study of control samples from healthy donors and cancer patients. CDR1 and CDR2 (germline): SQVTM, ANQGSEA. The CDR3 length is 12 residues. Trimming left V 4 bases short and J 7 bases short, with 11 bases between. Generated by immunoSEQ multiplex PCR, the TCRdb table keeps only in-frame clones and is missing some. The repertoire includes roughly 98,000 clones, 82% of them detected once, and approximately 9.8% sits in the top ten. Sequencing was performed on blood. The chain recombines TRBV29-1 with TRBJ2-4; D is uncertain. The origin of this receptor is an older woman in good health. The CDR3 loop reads CSVVGMANIQYF. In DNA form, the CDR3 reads TGCAGCGTTGTCGGTATGGCGAACATTCAGTACTTC.